Each of the 12 T cell receptor beta chains below was sequenced from the same sample in a study of CD8 T cells in Susac syndrome. An input of roughly 0.45 to 1 ug of RNA was subjected to reverse transcription using random hexamers. TCRdb ran MiXCR on the immunoSEQ multiplex PCR reads and lists one entry per CDR3 protein. In the table there are 180,000 or so distinct CDR3 sequences, about 94% of which are singletons. Sequencing was performed on CD4+ T cells from PBMCs. These receptors were taken from a human donor in good health.

The V gene is TRBV4-2, the J gene TRBJ2-1; D may match TRBD1 or TRBD2 (6 bases each). This CDR3 is built from 16 residues. Looked up from germline, CDR1 is LGHNA and CDR2 is YNFKEQ. Trimming stripped 0 bases from V and 9 bases from J, with 18 bases between. The CDR3 DNA reads as TGTGCCAGCAGCCAAGATCACTCCTCGGGGGCTGGTGAGCAGTTCTTC. Its protein product is CASSQDHSSGAGEQFF.

This chain connects TRBV12-3 or TRBV12-4 to TRBJ2-1; the D gene is possibly TRBD2 (6 bases). V was trimmed by 4 bases and J by 10 bases, leaving 23 bases between them. The CDR3 has 16 residues. This chain's CDR3 is CASSYSVQRAEGEQFF. The CDR3 DNA sequence: TGTGCCAGCAGTTACTCGGTCCAGCGGGCCGAGGGGGAGCAGTTCTTC.

This clonotype was seen a handful of times. The chain uses TRBV20-1 and TRBJ2-1; D ambiguous. Germline CDR1 DFQATT, CDR2 SNEGSKA (reference sequence). The CDR3 has 12 residues. V lost 1 base, J lost 6 bases, and 7 bases lay in between. CDR3 DNA sequence: TGCAGTGCTAGAGGCGGCAGCAATGAGCAGTTCTTC. Its translation: CSARGGSNEQFF.

The rearrangement joins TRBV5-1 to TRBJ2-7; TRBD1 agrees at 10 bases. CDR3 size: 15 residues. The V gene end was trimmed by 3 bases and the J gene end by 6 bases; junction bases not matched to a gene: 9. Per the germline V gene, CDR1 is SGHRS and CDR2 is YFSETQ. As DNA, the CDR3 is TGCGCCAGCAGCTCTGAAGGACAGGGGGTATCCGAGCAGTACTTC. Translated: CASSSEGQGVSEQYF.

The chain couples TRBV7-9 to TRBJ2-1; D is perhaps TRBD1 (5 bases). CDR1 and CDR2 from the germline V gene are SEHNR and FQNEAQ (reference sequence). V lost 1 base to trimming and J lost 7 bases, with 17 bases between them. This CDR3 is 16 amino acids long. The CDR3 loop is CASSLGVIQGRNEQFF. CDR3 nucleotide sequence: TGTGCCAGCAGCTTAGGGGTGATCCAGGGTCGGAATGAGCAGTTCTTC.

The chain carries TRBV14 and TRBJ2-2; D uncertain. Germline lookup yields CDR1 SGHDN and CDR2 FVKESK. Trimming took off 0 bases at V and 6 bases at J, with 11 bases between the two ends. The CDR3 spans 15 residues. The CDR3 is CASSQDWDTAGELFF. In DNA form, the CDR3 reads TGTGCCAGCAGCCAAGATTGGGATACAGCCGGGGAGCTGTTTTTT.

V is TRBV12-3 or TRBV12-4 and J is TRBJ2-3, with a weak D call TRBD2 (5 bases). The CDR3 covers 14 residues. V was trimmed by 1 base and J by 5 bases, leaving 10 bases between them. The DNA for the CDR3 is TGTGCCAGCAGTTTAGGGGTCGGGGAAGATACGCAGTATTTT. Encoded protein: CASSLGVGEDTQYF.

This clonotype is a singleton in its sample. This chain uses TRBV11-2 with TRBJ1-6; TRBD1 agrees at 7 bases. CDR1 is SGHAT, CDR2 FQNNGV, per germline. After removal of 3 bases from V and 9 bases from J, the junction contained 5 bases not matched to a gene. The CDR3 has 14 residues. CDR3 sequence: CASSFRDRASPLHF. CDR3 DNA sequence: TGTGCCAGCAGCTTCAGAGACAGGGCTTCACCCCTCCACTTT. The whole variable domain, filled in from reference TRBV11-2 and TRBJ1-6, reads EAGVAQSPRYKIIEKRQSVAFWCNPISGHATLYWYQQILGQGPKLLIQFQNNGVVDDSQLPKDRFSAERLKGVDSTLKIQPAKLEDSAVYLCASSFRDRASPLHFGNGTRLTVT.

This chain uses TRBV20-1 with TRBJ1-6; D gene uncertain. V was shortened by 3 bases and J by 6 bases, with 9 bases between the two germline ends. The germline V gene has CDR1 DFQATT and CDR2 SNEGSKA (reference sequence). The CDR3 extends over 13 amino acids. The DNA of the CDR3 is TGCAGTGCTAGGGTGGGAAGTAATTCACCCCTCCACTTT. Translated, it gives CSARVGSNSPLHF.

The chain uses TRBV29-1 and TRBJ2-3, with TRBD2 as a possible D gene (6 bases). The CDR3 totals 14 residues. Trimming took 4 bases from V and 0 from J, leaving 11 bases between them. Per germline, CDR1 SQVTM and CDR2 ANQGSEA. The CDR3, as DNA: TGCAGCGTTGCTGGGGGGACGAGCACAGATACGCAGTATTTT. Its protein is CSVAGGTSTDTQYF.

The chain uses TRBV18 and TRBJ2-7; the D gene is possibly TRBD1 (5 bases). The V end was cut by 3 bases, the J end by 7 bases, with 7 bases between. Germline V gene lookup returns CDR1 KGHSH and CDR2 LQKENI. This CDR3 is 11 amino acids long. CDR3 in amino acids: CASSPTGEQYF. DNA of the CDR3: TGTGCCAGCTCACCCACAGGTGAGCAGTACTTC.

This chain uses TRBV20-1 with TRBJ2-7; TRBD1 is a possible D gene (6 bases). V was trimmed by 3 bases and J by 2 bases, leaving 14 bases between them. The germline gives CDR1 DFQATT, CDR2 SNEGSKA (reference sequence). This CDR3 is built from 14 residues. The DNA of the CDR3 is TGCAGTGCTAGTCCGAACAGGGATCCCTACGAGCAGTACTTC. This translates into CSASPNRDPYEQYF.